The clone carrying this T cell receptor (beta chain) was counted once. This specimen belongs to a study of blood T cell repertoires in COVID-19. Study as a whole: From the United States, Italy and Spain came samples of acute and convalescent COVID-19. T cells, B-cell-depleted T cells, or PBMCs supplied cDNA or gDNA.

Some clones are missing from TCRdb's copy, which holds only in-frame ones; the method was immunoSEQ multiplex PCR. The repertoire holds 300,000 to 400,000 clones, with about nine tenths as singletons. Those who participated ranged in age from roughly 18 to 89 years and resided in 20 to 30 US areas. Cohort placement rested on clinical history that participants reported themselves. Trimming at V came to 2 bases and at J to 1 base, leaving 1 base not matched to a gene. The length of the CDR3 is 15 residues. Germline V gene data show CDR1 as SGHRS and CDR2 as YFSETQ. The sequence was collected from a man aged 60 to 75 who had recovered from COVID-19. The chain combines TRBV5-1 with TRBJ2-2, with TRBD2 matching over 8 bases. Sequencing was done on a sample of PBMCs or T cells enriched from blood (not recorded which). CDR3 nucleotides: TGCGCCAGCAGCTTAGCGGGAGTGAACACCGGGGAGCTGTTTTTT. Translating it yields CASSLAGVNTGELFF.